This TCR beta chain was obtained from a study of cytomegalovirus exposure and HLA in healthy donors. V lost 4 bases and J 2 bases, leaving 19 bases between the germline ends. Germline V gene lookup returns CDR1 SGHKS and CDR2 YYEKEE (reference sequence). The CDR3 is 17 amino acids. Primers for the PCR totalled 60 Vbeta and 13 Jbeta. Assay: immunoSEQ multiplex PCR; the TCRdb copy retains only in-frame clones and omits some. Of 130,000 or so clones detected, around 90% appear once; the ten largest clones hold around 0.51%. The study's findings and limits: In a later analysis, an Asian-associated ancestry cluster reportedly showed fewer N-insertions than the approximately 700-donor mean. Generally TCR sequences proved uncommon, though certain public TCRs appeared in numerous donors.

Remarks on this clone: Its cognate antigen is unknown.

The chain recombines TRBV5-5 with TRBJ1-5; weak D call: TRBD1 (5 bases). This TCR was recovered from a woman aged 40 to 50 in good health and CMV-seronegative. Source material: PBMCs. The CDR3 is CASSSTGLSNGNQPQHF. The CDR3 nucleotides are TGTGCCAGCAGCAGCACGGGACTTTCAAACGGCAATCAGCCCCAGCATTTT.